This TCR beta chain was recovered during a study of blood T cell repertoires in COVID-19. Study in general: Acute and convalescent COVID-19 specimens originated in the United States, Italy and Spain. T cells, B-cell-depleted T cells, or PBMCs supplied cDNA or gDNA.

Authors' analysis steps: Amplification from reference gene primers served as the basis for estimated nucleated cell counts. Sequencing was performed with immunoSEQ multiplex PCR; in TCRdb, only in-frame clones are kept and a portion is missing. V and J calls and clone size follow that table, whereas D and trimming were derived from the DNA. Of around 20,000 clones in the sample, about four fifths were seen once. CDR1 is MNHEY, CDR2 SVGEGT, per germline. The CDR3 loop spans 16 amino acids. The V gene lost 5 bases and the J gene lost 4 bases, with 19 bases spanning the gap. This clone has a handful of counts.

The genes are TRBV6-2 or TRBV6-3 and TRBJ2-3, with D possibly TRBD1 on 6 matching bases. This sequence was found in a human donor in a cohort sampled during active COVID-19. The sample comprised peripheral blood. The CDR3 coding sequence is TGTGCCAGCAGTCAACCCAGGGGTAGAGGCGCAGATACGCAGTATTTT. Its protein product is CASSQPRGRGADTQYF.